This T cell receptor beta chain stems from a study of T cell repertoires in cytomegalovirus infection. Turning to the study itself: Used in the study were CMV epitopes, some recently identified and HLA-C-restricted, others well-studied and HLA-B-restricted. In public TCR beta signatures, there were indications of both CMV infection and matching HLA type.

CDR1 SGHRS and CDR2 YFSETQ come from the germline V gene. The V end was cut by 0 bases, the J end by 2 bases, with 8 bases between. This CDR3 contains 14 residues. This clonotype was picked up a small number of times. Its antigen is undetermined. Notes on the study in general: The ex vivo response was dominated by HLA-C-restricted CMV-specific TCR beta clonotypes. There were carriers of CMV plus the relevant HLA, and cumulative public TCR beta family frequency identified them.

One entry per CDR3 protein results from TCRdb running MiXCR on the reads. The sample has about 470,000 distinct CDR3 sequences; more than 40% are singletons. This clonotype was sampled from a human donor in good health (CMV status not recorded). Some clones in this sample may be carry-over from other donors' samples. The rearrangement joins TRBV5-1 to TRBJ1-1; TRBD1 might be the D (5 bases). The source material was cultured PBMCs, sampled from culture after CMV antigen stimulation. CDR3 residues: CASSLGDLNTEAFF. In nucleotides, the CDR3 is TGCGCCAGCAGCTTGGGGGACCTCAACACTGAAGCTTTCTTT.